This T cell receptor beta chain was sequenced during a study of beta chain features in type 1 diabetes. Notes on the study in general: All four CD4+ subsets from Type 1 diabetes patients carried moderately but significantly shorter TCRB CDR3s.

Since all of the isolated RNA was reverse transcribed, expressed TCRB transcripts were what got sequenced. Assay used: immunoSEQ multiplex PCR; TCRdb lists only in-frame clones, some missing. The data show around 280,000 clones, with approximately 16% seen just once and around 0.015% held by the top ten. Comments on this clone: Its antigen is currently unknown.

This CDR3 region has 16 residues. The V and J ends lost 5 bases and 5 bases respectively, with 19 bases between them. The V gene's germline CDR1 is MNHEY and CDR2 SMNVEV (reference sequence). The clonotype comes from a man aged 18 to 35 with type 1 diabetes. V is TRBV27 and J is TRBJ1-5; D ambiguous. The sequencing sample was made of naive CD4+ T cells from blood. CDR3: CASSPRLGVLDQPQHF. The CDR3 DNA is TGTGCCAGCAGTCCGCGTCTCGGGGTTCTTGATCAGCCCCAGCATTTT.